The 10 T cell receptor beta chains in this list originate from one sample, sequenced in a study of shared clonotypes between healthy human individuals (dated by TCRdb to 2018 to 2021). To prepare the library, the immunoSEQ multiplex PCR assay was applied. This is the immuneACCESS table as TCRdb keeps it, with only in-frame sequences that have V and J called. A part of the clones is gone; compared with another copy, unresolved V genes explain less than half, and the rest is unexplained. The sample table records millions of clones; approximately 95% of these occur just once. 0.1% to 0.15% of the sample is taken by the ten largest. The sequenced sample consisted of naive CD4+ T cells sorted from blood. According to the study, the label for this sample's cell subset or site signals: CD45RA+ positively selected. The receptors were gathered from a man younger than 35 in good health.

This clone was seen a few times. The rearrangement uses TRBV7-9 and TRBJ1-1, with D perhaps matching TRBD1 (5 bases). V was clipped by 5 bases and J by 5 bases, with 12 bases between them. The CDR3 runs to 13 residues. CDR1 is SEHNR and CDR2 is FQNEAQ in the germline V gene (reference sequence). The CDR3 region is CASSGRRVTEAFF. CDR3 DNA: TGTGCCAGCAGCGGACGCAGGGTGACTGAAGCTTTCTTT.

The CDR3: CSVDPSLDTQYF. The CDR3 DNA follows: TGCAGCGTTGACCCTAGCCTGGATACGCAGTATTTT. The chain carries TRBV29-1 and TRBJ2-3; D possibly corresponds to TRBD2 (5 bases). Trimming took off 3 bases at V and 6 bases at J, with 10 bases between the two ends. The CDR3 runs 12 residues. Germline V gives CDR1 SQVTM, CDR2 ANQGSEA.

V is TRBV7-8 and J is TRBJ2-5; D is uncertain. Per the germline V gene, CDR1 is SGHVS and CDR2 is FQNEAQ. The CDR3 has 17 residues. The ends were cut back, 2 bases at V and 2 bases at J, with 18 bases in the middle. CDR3 coding DNA: TGTGCCAGCAGCTTAATCCGAGGTGGGCCAGATCAAGAGACCCAGTACTTC. Translation: CASSLIRGGPDQETQYF.

About this clone itself: The sample carries other DNA sequences with the same CDR3. The chain joins TRBV7-2 to TRBJ2-1; 7 bases align to TRBD1. CDR3 length equals 15 residues. The germline CDR1 and CDR2 sequences are SGHTA and FQGNSA. Trimming cost V 5 bases and J 2 bases; bases outside gene matches: 6. The CDR3 nucleotides are TGTGCCAGCAGCCTGGGGCAGGGGGCCTACAATGAGCAGTTCTTC. Protein sequence: CASSLGQGAYNEQFF.

A note on this clone: This CDR3 is also generated by other DNA sequences in the sample. The V call is TRBV10-3, the J call TRBJ2-1; the D is unclear. V lost 0 bases to trimming and J lost 1 base, with 10 bases between them. CDR1 is ENHRY and CDR2 is SYGVKD in the germline V gene. This CDR3 is built from 16 residues. CDR3 sequence reads: CAISESGGSSYNEQFF. The CDR3, as DNA: TGTGCCATCAGTGAGTCCGGCGGCTCTTCCTACAATGAGCAGTTCTTC.

Points on this clone: The sample carries other DNA sequences with the same CDR3. The rearrangement uses TRBV6-5 and TRBJ1-1; a weak D match, TRBD1 (6 bases). The CDR3 has 11 residues. Germline CDR1 and CDR2: MNHEY and SVGAGI. Between the trimmed V and J ends, which lost 8 bases and 8 bases, there was a span of 12 bases. In DNA form, the CDR3 reads TGTGCCAGCTCCCAGGGGACGGAAGCTTTCTTT. This translates into CASSQGTEAFF.

J is TRBJ1-6 and V is TRBV5-1, with D perhaps matching TRBD1 (6 bases). Germline assignment: CDR1 SGHRS and CDR2 YFSETQ. The CDR3 spans 19 residues. The V and J ends lost 1 base and 0 bases respectively, with 17 bases between them. The CDR3 coding sequence is TGCGCCAGCAGCTTGATCGTGGACAGTTTGAGCTCCTATAATTCACCCCTCCACTTT. Amino acids: CASSLIVDSLSSYNSPLHF.

CDR3 coding DNA: TGCAGTGCTAGTTTCGATGAAAAACTGTTTTTT. Translation gives CSASFDEKLFF. This chain connects TRBV20-1 to TRBJ1-4; D remains unclear. Per germline, CDR1 DFQATT and CDR2 SNEGSKA (reference sequence). The CDR3 is 11 residues long. The germline V and J ends were trimmed by 3 bases and 6 bases, with 5 bases remaining between them.

The rearrangement uses TRBV7-2 and TRBJ1-2, with D tentatively TRBD1 (5 bases). The V gene lost 1 base and the J gene lost 9 bases, with 15 bases spanning the gap. CDR3 length: 14 amino acids. Per the germline V gene, CDR1 is SGHTA and CDR2 is FQGNSA. The DNA of the CDR3 is TGTGCCAGCAGCTTAGGGGGGTCACTTGAACGCTACACCTTC. This codes for CASSLGGSLERYTF.

This clone was seen a handful of times. The V call is TRBV18, the J call TRBJ1-2; weak D call: TRBD1 (5 bases). Trimming shortened V by 0 bases and J by 2 bases, and 10 bases separated the two germline ends. CDR3 length: 15 amino acids. CDR1 is KGHSH, CDR2 LQKENI, per germline. This chain's CDR3 is CASSPPARANYGYTF. The CDR3 coding sequence is TGTGCCAGCTCACCACCGGCCAGGGCCAACTATGGCTACACCTTC.